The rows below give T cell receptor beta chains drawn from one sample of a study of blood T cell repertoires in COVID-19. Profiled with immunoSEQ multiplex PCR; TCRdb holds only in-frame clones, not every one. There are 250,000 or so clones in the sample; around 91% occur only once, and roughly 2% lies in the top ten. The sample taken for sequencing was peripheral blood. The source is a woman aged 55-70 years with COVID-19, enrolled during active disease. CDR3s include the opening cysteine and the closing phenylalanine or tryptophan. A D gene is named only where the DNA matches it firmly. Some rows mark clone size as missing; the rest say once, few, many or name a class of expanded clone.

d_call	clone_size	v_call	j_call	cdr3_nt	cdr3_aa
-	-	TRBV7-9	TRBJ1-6	TGTGCCAGCAGCCCCGATTTGACAGAAAGCTCACCCCTCCACTTT	CASSPDLTESSPLHF
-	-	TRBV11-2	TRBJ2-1	TGTGCCAGCAGCTTAGCGGGGGAGGCGCAGTTCTTC	CASSLAGEAQFF
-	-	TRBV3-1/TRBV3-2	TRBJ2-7	TGTGCCAGCAGCCAAGGCAGGTCAAGCTCCTACGAGCAGTACTTC	CASSQGRSSSYEQYF
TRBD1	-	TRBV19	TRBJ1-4	TGTGCCAGTAGTTCTTTGAACCGGGACAGGGAACTTACAACTAATGAAAAACTGTTTTTT	CASSSLNRDRELTTNEKLFF
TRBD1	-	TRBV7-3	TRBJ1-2	TGTGCCAGCAGCTTCGGACAGGGGGTTGGCTACACCTTC	CASSFGQGVGYTF
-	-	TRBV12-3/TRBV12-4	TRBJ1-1	TGTGCCAGCAGACGACAGAGGAACACTGAAGCTTTCTTT	CASRRQRNTEAFF
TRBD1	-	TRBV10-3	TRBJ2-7	TGTGCCATCAGGGGACAGGTACACTCCTACGAGCAGTACTTC	CAIRGQVHSYEQYF
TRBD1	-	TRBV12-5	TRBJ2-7	TGTGCTAGTGGTTTGGCCGGGACAGGAATGTTATACGAGCAGTACTTC	CASGLAGTGMLYEQYF
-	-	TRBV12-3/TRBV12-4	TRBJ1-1	TGTGCCAGCACTCTAACAGGGAACACTGAAGCTTTCTTT	CASTLTGNTEAFF
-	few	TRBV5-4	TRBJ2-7	TGTGCCAGCAGCGCACTATGGGGGGACGAGCAGTACTTC	CASSALWGDEQYF
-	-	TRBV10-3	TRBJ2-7	TGTGCCATCAGCCTAGCGAGCAGCTCCTACGAGCAGTACTTC	CAISLASSSYEQYF
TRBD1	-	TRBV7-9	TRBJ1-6	TGTGCCAGCAGCTTAGAAGGACAGGCTAACTCACCCCTCCACTTT	CASSLEGQANSPLHF
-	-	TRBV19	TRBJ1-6	TGTGCCAGCCAGAGAGGGTCGACTGTACTTTATAATTCACCCCTCCACTTT	CASQRGSTVLYNSPLHF
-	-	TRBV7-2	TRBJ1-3	TGTGCCAGCAGCTCGACAGCCGGCGGTGGAAACACCATATATTTT	CASSSTAGGGNTIYF
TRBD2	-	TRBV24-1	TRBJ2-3	TGTGCCACCAGTGATGGGGGCGGGACTAGCGGTACAGATACGCAGTATTTT	CATSDGGGTSGTDTQYF
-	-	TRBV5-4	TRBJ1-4	TGTGCCAGCAGCTTGGTACCCCGGTCAACTAATGAAAAACTGTTTTTT	CASSLVPRSTNEKLFF
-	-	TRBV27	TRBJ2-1	TGTGCCAGCAACAGCGGGTACAATGAGCAGTTCTTC	CASNSGYNEQFF
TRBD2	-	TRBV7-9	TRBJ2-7	TGTGCCAGCAGCTGGACTAGCGGGAACTCCTACGAGCAGTACTTC	CASSWTSGNSYEQYF
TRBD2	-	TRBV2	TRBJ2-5	TGTGCCAGCAGGAAAGGGCTAGCGGGGGGGAAAGAGACCCAGTACTTC	CASRKGLAGGKETQYF
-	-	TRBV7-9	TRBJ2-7	TGTGCCAGCAGCTCGGTAGGGACAAAGTACGAGCAGTACTTC	CASSSVGTKYEQYF
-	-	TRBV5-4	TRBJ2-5	TGTGCCAGCAGCTTGGGAGCCGCAGAGACCCAGTACTTC	CASSLGAAETQYF
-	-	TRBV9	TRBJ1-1	TGTGCCAGCAGCGTAGGACAGTGGAACACTGAAGCTTTCTTT	CASSVGQWNTEAFF
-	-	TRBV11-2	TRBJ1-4	TGTGCCAGCAGCTTCGCGCACAGGCGCCCGGGTGAAAAACTGTTTTTT	CASSFAHRRPGEKLFF
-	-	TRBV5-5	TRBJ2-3	TGTGCCAGCAGCTTGGGGGGAATCCTTGAGGGTACGCAGTATTTT	CASSLGGILEGTQYF
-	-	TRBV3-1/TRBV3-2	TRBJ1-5	TGTGCCAGCAGCCAGAGGTCAGGGAATCAGCCCCAGCATTTT	CASSQRSGNQPQHF
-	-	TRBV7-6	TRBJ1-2	TGTGCCAGCAGCCAAAATCCAGGGGCGGGTGGCTACACCTTC	CASSQNPGAGGYTF
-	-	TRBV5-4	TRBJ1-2	TGTGCCAGCAGCCCGGCGGGCGGCTATGGCTACACCTTC	CASSPAGGYGYTF
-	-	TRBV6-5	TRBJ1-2	TGTGCCAGCGGCAGGACTCCTAACTATGGCTACACCTTC	CASGRTPNYGYTF
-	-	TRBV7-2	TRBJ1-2	TGTGCCAGCAGCCCACGACATTACGATGGCTACACCTTC	CASSPRHYDGYTF
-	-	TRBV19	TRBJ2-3	TGTGCCAGTAGTACTCAGGGAGGTAGGGCAGATACGCAGTATTTT	CASSTQGGRADTQYF
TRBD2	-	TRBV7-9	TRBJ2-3	TGTGCCAGCAGCTACCCCCCTAGCGGGAAGAACACAGATACGCAGTATTTT	CASSYPPSGKNTDTQYF
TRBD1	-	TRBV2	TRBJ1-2	TGTGCCAGGGGGACAGGGGGCGAGGGTTACTATGGCTACACCTTC	CARGTGGEGYYGYTF
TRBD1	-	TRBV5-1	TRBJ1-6	TGCGCCAGCAGCTTGGACATACAGGGGGCAAATTCACCCCTCCACTTT	CASSLDIQGANSPLHF
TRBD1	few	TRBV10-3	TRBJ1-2	TGTGCCATCAACTCCGGGACAGGGCCTGGCTACACCTTC	CAINSGTGPGYTF
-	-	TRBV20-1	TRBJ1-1	TGCGGCGGTAGGGGGAACACTGAAGCTTTCTTT	CGGRGNTEAFF
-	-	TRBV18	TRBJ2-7	TGTGCCAGCTCACCACGTTGGGGGGACGAGCAGTACTTC	CASSPRWGDEQYF
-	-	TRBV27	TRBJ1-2	TGTGCCAGCCGGGAAGCTAACTATGGCTACACCTTC	CASREANYGYTF
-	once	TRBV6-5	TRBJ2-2	TGTGCCAGCACGGGGACTAACACCGGGGAGCTGTTTTTT	CASTGTNTGELFF
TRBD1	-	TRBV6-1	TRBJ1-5	TGTGCCAGCAGTGAAGCGAGGGGGGACAGGGACCGTCAGCCCCAGCATTTT	CASSEARGDRDRQPQHF
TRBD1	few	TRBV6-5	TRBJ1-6	TGTGCCAGCAGCGCTGACAGGGGATACTCACCCCTCCACTTT	CASSADRGYSPLHF
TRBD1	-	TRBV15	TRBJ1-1	TGTGCCACCAGCAGAGATTACCCGGGACAGGGGATATACACTGAAGCTTTCTTT	CATSRDYPGQGIYTEAFF
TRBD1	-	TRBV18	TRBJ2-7	TGTGCCAGCTCGCCCGGGACAGGGGCCCGCGAGCAGTACTTC	CASSPGTGAREQYF
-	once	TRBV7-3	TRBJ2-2	TGTGCCAGCAGCTTGTTGGCCGCCGGGGAGCTGTTTTTT	CASSLLAAGELFF
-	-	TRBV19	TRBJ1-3	TGTGCCAGTAGTACCCAAGTTGGCGGCGGCCGCTCTGGAAACACCATATATTTT	CASSTQVGGGRSGNTIYF
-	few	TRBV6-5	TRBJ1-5	TGTGCCAGCTCCACAGGGCTCGGTAGCAATCAGCCCCAGCATTTT	CASSTGLGSNQPQHF
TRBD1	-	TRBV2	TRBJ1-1	TGTGCCAGCAGTAGGGACAGCAACACTGAAGCTTTCTTT	CASSRDSNTEAFF
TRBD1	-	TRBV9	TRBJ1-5	TGTGCCAGCAATCGGACAGGGCAAATCGGACAGGGTGTTTTTCAGCCCCAGCATTTT	CASNRTGQIGQGVFQPQHF
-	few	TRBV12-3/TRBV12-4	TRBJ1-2	TGTGCCAGCAGTTCCGCAGGGGACTATGGCTACACCTTC	CASSSAGDYGYTF
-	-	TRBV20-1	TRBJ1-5	TGCAGTGCTAGTTCGGGTCAGGAGGTCAATCAGCCCCAGCATTTT	CSASSGQEVNQPQHF
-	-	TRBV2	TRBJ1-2	TGTGCCAGCAGTGAATTCGGCGGAGGCAACTATGGCTACACCTTC	CASSEFGGGNYGYTF
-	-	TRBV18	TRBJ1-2	TGTGCCAGCTCACCACCGAGAACAGAGTCTAACTATGGCTACACCTTC	CASSPPRTESNYGYTF
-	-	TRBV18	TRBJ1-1	TGTGCCAGCTCACGAGAGGGGGAGGGCACTGAAGCTTTCTTT	CASSREGEGTEAFF
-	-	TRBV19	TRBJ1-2	TGTGCCAGTAGTACCCAGGGTTTGGGTATGGGCTACACCTTC	CASSTQGLGMGYTF
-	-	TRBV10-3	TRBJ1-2	TGTGCCACCTCAGCGTCCAACTATGGCTACACCTTC	CATSASNYGYTF
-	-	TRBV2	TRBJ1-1	TGTGCCAGCAAGGAAAGCGCGGAAGCTTTCTTT	CASKESAEAFF
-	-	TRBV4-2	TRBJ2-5	TGTGCCAGCAGCCAAGATCGGGACTTTCCCGGGGAGACCCAGTACTTC	CASSQDRDFPGETQYF
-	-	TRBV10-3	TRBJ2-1	TGTGCCATCACCCCCGGGAGCTCCTACAATGAGCAGTTCTTC	CAITPGSSYNEQFF
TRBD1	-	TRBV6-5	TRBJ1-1	TGTGCCAGCAGCTTATCAGGGGGCACTGAAGCTTTCTTT	CASSLSGGTEAFF
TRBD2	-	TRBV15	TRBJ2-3	TGTGCCACCAGCAGACCGTCGGGGAGGGGCACAGATACGCAGTATTTT	CATSRPSGRGTDTQYF
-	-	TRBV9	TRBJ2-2	TGTGCCAGCAGCGTAGAAAGCAGGGACACCGGGGAGCTGTTTTTT	CASSVESRDTGELFF